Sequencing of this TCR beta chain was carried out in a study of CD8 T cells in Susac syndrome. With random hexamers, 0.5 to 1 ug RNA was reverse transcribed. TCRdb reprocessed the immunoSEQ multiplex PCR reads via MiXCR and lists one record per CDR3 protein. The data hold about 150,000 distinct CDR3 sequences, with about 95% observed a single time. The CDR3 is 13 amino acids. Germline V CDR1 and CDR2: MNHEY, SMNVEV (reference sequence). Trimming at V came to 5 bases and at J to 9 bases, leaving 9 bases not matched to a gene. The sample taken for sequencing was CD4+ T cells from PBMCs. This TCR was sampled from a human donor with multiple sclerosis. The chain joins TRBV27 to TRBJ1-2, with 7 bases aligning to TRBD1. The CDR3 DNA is TGTGCCAGCAGTCCCACCCGACAGGGTCGCTACACCTTC. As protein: CASSPTRQGRYTF.